The clone carrying this T cell receptor beta chain was seen a few times. Template switching added a universal primer site, and cDNA bore unique molecular identifiers. From the 5' RACE reads, TCRdb called clonotypes with MiXCR, one entry per CDR3 protein. The sample lists 350,000 to 450,000 distinct CDR3 sequences, 18% occurring once. The data stem from a study of identical twins. The V gene end was trimmed by 2 bases and the J gene end by 0 bases; junction bases not matched to a gene: 6. Germline CDR1 is DFQATT and CDR2 is SNEGSKA (reference sequence). The CDR3 sequence is 16 residues long. This chain joins TRBV20-1 and TRBJ2-3; 9 positions match TRBD2. The source material was naive T cells sorted from blood. The TCR sequence derives from a man aged 45-65 years in good health. The CDR3 coding sequence is TGCAGTGCTAGACGCGGGAGGGGGCCAAGCACAGATACGCAGTATTTT. Translated, it gives CSARRGRGPSTDTQYF.